This record looks at one TCR beta chain sequence and its context. 60 Vbeta and 13 Jbeta primers were used in PCR. Repertoires were generated with immunoSEQ multiplex PCR, while TCRdb's copy carries only in-frame clones and drops some. The sample consists of around 150,000 clones, more than 75% of them appearing once. This sample is drawn from a study of cytomegalovirus exposure and HLA in healthy donors. At the level of the study: Ancestry clustering placed around four fifths of over 300 genotyped donors in the Caucasian-associated cluster.

The clonotype originates from a woman in her 30s in good health and CMV-seronegative. The sequenced material came from PBMCs.

Written as DNA, the CDR3 is TGTGCCATCAGTCCTCCGGGGGGGTCCTACGAGCAGTACTTC. Protein sequence: CAISPPGGSYEQYF. The genes are TRBV10-3 and TRBJ2-7, with 8 bases that match TRBD2. This CDR3 is 14 amino acids long. V was clipped by 5 bases and J by 1 base; unmatched bases: 4. CDR1 is ENHRY and CDR2 is SYGVKD in the germline V gene.